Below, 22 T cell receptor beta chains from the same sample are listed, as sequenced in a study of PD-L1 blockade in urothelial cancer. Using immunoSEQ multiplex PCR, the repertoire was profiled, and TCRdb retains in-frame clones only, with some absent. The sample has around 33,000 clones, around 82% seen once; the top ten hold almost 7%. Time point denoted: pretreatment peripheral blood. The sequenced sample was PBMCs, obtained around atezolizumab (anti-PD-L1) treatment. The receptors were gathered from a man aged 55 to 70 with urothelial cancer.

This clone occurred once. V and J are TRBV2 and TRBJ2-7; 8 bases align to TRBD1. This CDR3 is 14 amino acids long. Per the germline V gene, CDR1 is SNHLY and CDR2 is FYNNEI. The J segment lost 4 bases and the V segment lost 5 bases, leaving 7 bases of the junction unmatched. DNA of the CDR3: TGTGCCAGCAGTTTCCGGACAGGGCTGTACGAGCAGTACTTC. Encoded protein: CASSFRTGLYEQYF.

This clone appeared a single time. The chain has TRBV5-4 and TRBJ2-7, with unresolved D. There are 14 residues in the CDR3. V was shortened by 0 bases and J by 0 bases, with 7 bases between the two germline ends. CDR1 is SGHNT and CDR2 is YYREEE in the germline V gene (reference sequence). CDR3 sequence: CASSLDRTSYEQYF. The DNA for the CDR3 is TGTGCCAGCAGCTTGGATAGAACCTCCTACGAGCAGTACTTC.

The CDR3 bases are TGCGCCAGCAGCCTTAGGCTAGCGGGGCAAACAGATACGCAGTATTTT. This gives the protein CASSLRLAGQTDTQYF. This chain connects TRBV5-1 to TRBJ2-3; 9 bases line up with TRBD2. The CDR3 sequence is 16 residues long. Germline CDR1 reads SGHRS; CDR2 reads YFSETQ. J was trimmed by 3 bases and V by 4 bases; bases with no gene match: 9. Full variable domain (outside the CDR3, taken from reference TRBV5-1 and TRBJ2-3): KAGVTQTPRYLIKTRGQQVTLSCSPISGHRSVSWYQQTPGQGLQFLFEYFSETQRNKGNFPGRFSGRQFSNSRSEMNVSTLELGDSALYLCASSLRLAGQTDTQYFGPGTRLTVL.

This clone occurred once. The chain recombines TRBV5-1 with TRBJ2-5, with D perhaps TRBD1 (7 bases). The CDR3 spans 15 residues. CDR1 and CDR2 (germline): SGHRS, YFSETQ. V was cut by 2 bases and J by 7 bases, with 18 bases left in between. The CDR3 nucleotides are TGCGCCAGCAGCTTACTGGAGGGGGCGCAGGGGACCCAGTACTTC. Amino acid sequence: CASSLLEGAQGTQYF. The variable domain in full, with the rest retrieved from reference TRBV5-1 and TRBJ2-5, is KAGVTQTPRYLIKTRGQQVTLSCSPISGHRSVSWYQQTPGQGLQFLFEYFSETQRNKGNFPGRFSGRQFSNSRSEMNVSTLELGDSALYLCASSLLEGAQGTQYFGPGTRLLVL.

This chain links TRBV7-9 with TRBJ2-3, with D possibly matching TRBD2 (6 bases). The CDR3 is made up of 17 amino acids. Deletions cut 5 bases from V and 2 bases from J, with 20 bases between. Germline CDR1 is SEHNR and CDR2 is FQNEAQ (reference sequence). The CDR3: CASSPPRGSSITDTQYF. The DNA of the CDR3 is TGTGCCAGCAGCCCTCCTCGGGGGTCCAGCATCACAGATACGCAGTATTTT.

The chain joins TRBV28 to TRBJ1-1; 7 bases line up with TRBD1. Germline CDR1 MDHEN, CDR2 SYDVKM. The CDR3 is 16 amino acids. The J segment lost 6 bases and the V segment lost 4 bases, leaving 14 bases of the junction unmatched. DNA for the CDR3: TGTGCCAGCAGTTCCCACGGAAACACAGGGGTGGCTGAAGCTTTCTTT. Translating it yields CASSSHGNTGVAEAFF.

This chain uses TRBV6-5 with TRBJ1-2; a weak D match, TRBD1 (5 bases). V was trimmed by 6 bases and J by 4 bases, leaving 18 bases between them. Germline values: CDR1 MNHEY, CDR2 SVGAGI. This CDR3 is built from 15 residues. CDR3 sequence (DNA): TGTGCCAGCAGCCAAACCCCCCAGGGCACCTATGGCTACACCTTC. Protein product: CASSQTPQGTYGYTF.

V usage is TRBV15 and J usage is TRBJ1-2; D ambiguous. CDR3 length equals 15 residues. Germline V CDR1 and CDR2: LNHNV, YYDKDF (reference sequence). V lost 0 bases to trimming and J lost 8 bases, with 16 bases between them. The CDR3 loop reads CATSREVDSTGGYTF. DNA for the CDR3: TGTGCCACCAGCAGAGAAGTTGACTCCACGGGAGGCTACACCTTC. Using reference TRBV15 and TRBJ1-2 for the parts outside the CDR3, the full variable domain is DAMVIQNPRYQVTQFGKPVTLSCSQTLNHNVMYWYQQKSSQAPKLLFHYYDKDFNNEADTPDNFQSRRPNTSFCFLDIRSPGLGDTAMYLCATSREVDSTGGYTFGSGTRLTVV.

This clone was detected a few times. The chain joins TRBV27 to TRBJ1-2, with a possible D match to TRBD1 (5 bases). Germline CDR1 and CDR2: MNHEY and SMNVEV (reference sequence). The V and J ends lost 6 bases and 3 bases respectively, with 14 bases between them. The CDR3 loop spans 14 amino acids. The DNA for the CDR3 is TGTGCCAGCAGAGAGACCGACAGATACTATGGCTACACCTTC. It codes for CASRETDRYYGYTF.

The chain's CDR3 is CASSLEGGTQYF. CDR3 in DNA: TGTGCCAGCAGTTTGGAGGGCGGGACCCAGTACTTC. The rearrangement uses TRBV27 and TRBJ2-5; D is perhaps TRBD2 (6 bases). V shed 3 bases and J shed 7 bases, with 9 bases lying between them. The CDR3 covers 12 residues. Germline-derived CDR1 and CDR2 are MNHEY and SMNVEV (reference sequence).

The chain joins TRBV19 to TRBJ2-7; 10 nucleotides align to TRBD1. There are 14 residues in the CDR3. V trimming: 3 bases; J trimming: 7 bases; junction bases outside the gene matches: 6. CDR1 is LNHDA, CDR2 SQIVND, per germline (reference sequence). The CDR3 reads CASSIGTGAREQYF. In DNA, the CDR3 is TGTGCCAGTAGTATTGGGACAGGGGCGAGGGAGCAGTACTTC.

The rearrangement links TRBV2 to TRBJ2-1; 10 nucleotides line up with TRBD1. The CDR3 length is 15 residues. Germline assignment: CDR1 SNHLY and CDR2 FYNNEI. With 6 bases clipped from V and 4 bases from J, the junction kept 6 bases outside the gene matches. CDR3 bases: TGTGCCAGCAGCCCGGGACAGGGGACATACAATGAGCAGTTCTTC. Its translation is CASSPGQGTYNEQFF.

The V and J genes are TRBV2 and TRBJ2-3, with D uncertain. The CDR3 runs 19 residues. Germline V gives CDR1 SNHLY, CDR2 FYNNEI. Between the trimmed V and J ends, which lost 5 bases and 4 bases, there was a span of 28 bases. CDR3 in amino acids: CASSTVSAPSPHAADTQYF. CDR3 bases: TGTGCCAGCAGTACAGTCTCAGCCCCCAGTCCTCATGCCGCAGATACGCAGTATTTT.

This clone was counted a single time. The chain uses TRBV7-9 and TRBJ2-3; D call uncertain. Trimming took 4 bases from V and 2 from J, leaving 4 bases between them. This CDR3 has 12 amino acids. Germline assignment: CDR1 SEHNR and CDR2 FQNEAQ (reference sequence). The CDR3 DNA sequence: TGTGCCAGCAGCTCCATCACAGATACGCAGTATTTT. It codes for CASSSITDTQYF.

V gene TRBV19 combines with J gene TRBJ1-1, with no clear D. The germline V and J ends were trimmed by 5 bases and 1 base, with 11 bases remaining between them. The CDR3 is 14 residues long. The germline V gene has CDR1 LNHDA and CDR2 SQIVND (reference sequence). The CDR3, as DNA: TGTGCCAGTAGTGCCGGACTGGCGAACACTGAAGCTTTCTTT. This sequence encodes CASSAGLANTEAFF.

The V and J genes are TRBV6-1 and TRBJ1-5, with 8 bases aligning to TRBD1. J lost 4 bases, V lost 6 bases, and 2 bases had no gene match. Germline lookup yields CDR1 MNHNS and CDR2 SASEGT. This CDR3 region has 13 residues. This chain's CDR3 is CASRQGENQPQHF. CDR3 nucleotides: TGTGCCAGCAGACAGGGGGAGAATCAGCCCCAGCATTTT.

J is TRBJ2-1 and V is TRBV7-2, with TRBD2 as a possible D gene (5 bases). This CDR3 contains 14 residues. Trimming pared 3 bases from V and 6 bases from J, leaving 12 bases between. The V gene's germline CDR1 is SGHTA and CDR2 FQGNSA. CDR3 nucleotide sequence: TGTGCCAGCAGCTTTCTGGCGGGTGGCAATGAGCAGTTCTTC. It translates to CASSFLAGGNEQFF. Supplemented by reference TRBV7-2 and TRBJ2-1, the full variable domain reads GAGVSQSPSNKVTEKGKDVELRCDPISGHTALYWYRQSLGQGLEFLIYFQGNSAPDKSGLPSDRFSAERTGGSVSTLTIQRTQQEDSAVYLCASSFLAGGNEQFFGPGTRLTVL.

The CDR3 protein is CSGRTHSLTDTQYF. For the CDR3, the DNA is TGCAGCGGGCGGACACACTCACTCACAGATACGCAGTATTTT. The rearrangement links TRBV29-1 to TRBJ2-3, with a tentative D call TRBD1 (5 bases). CDR1 is SQVTM and CDR2 is ANQGSEA in the germline V gene. V was trimmed by 7 bases and J by 2 bases, leaving 16 bases between them. The CDR3 loop spans 14 amino acids.

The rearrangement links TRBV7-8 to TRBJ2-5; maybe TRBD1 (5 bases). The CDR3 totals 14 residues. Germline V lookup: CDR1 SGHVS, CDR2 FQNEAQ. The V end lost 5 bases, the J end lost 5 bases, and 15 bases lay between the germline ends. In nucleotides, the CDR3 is TGTGCCAGCAGCGCACGACAGCTCAGGGAGACCCAGTACTTC. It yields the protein CASSARQLRETQYF.

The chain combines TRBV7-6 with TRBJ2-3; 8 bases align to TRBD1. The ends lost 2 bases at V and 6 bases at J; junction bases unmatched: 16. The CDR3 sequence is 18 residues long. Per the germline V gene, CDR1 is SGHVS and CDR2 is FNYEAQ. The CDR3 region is CASSLRSPQGASGDTQYF. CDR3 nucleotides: TGTGCCAGCAGCTTAAGGTCCCCGCAGGGGGCATCTGGGGATACGCAGTATTTT.

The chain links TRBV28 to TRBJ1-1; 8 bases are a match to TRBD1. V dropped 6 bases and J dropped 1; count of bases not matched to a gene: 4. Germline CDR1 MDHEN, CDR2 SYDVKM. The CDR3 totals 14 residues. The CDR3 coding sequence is TGTGCCAGCAGGACCGGGACAGGGAACACTGAAGCTTTCTTT. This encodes CASRTGTGNTEAFF.

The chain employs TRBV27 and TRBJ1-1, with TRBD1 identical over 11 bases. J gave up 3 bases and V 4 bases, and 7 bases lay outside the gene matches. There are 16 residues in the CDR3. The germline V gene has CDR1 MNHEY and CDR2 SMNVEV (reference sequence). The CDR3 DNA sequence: TGTGCCAGCAGTTCAGCCGGGACAGGGGGTGACACTGAAGCTTTCTTT. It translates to CASSSAGTGGDTEAFF.